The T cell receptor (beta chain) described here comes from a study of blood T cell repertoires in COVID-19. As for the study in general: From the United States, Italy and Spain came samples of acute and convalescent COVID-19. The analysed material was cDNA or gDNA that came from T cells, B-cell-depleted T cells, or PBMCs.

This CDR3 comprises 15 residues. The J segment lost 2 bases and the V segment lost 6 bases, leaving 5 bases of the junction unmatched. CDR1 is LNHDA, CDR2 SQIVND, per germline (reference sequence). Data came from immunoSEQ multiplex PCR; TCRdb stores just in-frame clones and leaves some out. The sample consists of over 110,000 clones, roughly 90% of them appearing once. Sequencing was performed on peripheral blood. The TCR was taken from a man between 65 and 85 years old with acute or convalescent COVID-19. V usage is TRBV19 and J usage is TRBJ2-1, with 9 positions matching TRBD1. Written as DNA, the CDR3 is TGTGCCAGTAGGAGGGACAGGGTTACCTACAATGAGCAGTTCTTC. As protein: CASRRDRVTYNEQFF. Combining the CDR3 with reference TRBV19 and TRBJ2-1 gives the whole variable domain DGGITQSPKYLFRKEGQNVTLSCEQNLNHDAMYWYRQDPGQGLRLIYYSQIVNDFQKGDIAEGYSVSREKKESFPLTVTSAQKNPTAFYLCASRRDRVTYNEQFFGPGTRLTVL.